This T cell receptor beta chain originates from a study of T-cell memory formation after mild COVID-19. From the 5' RACE reads, TCRdb called clonotypes with MiXCR, one entry per CDR3 protein. The data hold around 50,000 distinct CDR3 sequences, with roughly 27% observed a single time. The germline V and J ends were trimmed by 6 bases and 1 base, with 9 bases remaining between them. The CDR3 is made up of 13 amino acids. The germline CDR1 and CDR2 sequences are SGHTA and FQGNSA. Whole-study findings and limits: Some responding clones appeared in pre-infection memory, suggesting cross-reactive memory joined. Contracting CD4+ clones sat mainly in CM and EM; CD8+ in EMRA.

As regards this clonotype: Its cognate antigen is unknown.

The chain is built from TRBV7-2 and TRBJ1-1; no clear D gene. Sequenced material: PBMCs or a T cell subset sorted from them (not recorded which). The source is a man between 18 and 29 years old who had mild COVID-19 (a few samples of this study predate the infection). Cell type and time point are not known. The CDR3: CASRENRNTEAFF. CDR3 nucleotides: TGTGCCAGCAGGGAGAACAGGAACACTGAAGCTTTCTTT. The whole variable domain, remainder taken from reference TRBV7-2 and TRBJ1-1, is GAGVSQSPSNKVTEKGKDVELRCDPISGHTALYWYRQSLGQGLEFLIYFQGNSAPDKSGLPSDRFSAERTGGSVSTLTIQRTQQEDSAVYLCASRENRNTEAFFGQGTRLTVV.